This TCR beta chain was captured by sequencing in a study of pediatric ulcerative colitis. Study-level points and caveats: Compared with controls, ulcerative colitis showed greater blood-rectum clone sharing. Rectal repertoires separated controls, mild-moderate and acute severe colitis.

V was clipped by 4 bases and J by 4 bases; unmatched bases: 8. Germline V gene lookup returns CDR1 SGHDT and CDR2 YYEEEE. The CDR3 covers 15 residues. Notes on this clone: Its antigen is as yet unknown.

The protocol was immunoSEQ multiplex PCR, while the TCRdb copy is restricted to in-frame clones and leaves out a portion. The repertoire holds about 64,000 clones, with 85% to 90% as singletons. The receptor was derived from a boy between 10 and 17 years old with severe ulcerative colitis. The gene calls are TRBV5-6 and TRBJ1-5; 7 bases fit TRBD1. The sequenced sample consisted of blood. CDR3 coding DNA: TGTGCCAGCAGCCCCTCCGAGACAGGGAATCAGCCCCAGCATTTT. The encoded protein is CASSPSETGNQPQHF.